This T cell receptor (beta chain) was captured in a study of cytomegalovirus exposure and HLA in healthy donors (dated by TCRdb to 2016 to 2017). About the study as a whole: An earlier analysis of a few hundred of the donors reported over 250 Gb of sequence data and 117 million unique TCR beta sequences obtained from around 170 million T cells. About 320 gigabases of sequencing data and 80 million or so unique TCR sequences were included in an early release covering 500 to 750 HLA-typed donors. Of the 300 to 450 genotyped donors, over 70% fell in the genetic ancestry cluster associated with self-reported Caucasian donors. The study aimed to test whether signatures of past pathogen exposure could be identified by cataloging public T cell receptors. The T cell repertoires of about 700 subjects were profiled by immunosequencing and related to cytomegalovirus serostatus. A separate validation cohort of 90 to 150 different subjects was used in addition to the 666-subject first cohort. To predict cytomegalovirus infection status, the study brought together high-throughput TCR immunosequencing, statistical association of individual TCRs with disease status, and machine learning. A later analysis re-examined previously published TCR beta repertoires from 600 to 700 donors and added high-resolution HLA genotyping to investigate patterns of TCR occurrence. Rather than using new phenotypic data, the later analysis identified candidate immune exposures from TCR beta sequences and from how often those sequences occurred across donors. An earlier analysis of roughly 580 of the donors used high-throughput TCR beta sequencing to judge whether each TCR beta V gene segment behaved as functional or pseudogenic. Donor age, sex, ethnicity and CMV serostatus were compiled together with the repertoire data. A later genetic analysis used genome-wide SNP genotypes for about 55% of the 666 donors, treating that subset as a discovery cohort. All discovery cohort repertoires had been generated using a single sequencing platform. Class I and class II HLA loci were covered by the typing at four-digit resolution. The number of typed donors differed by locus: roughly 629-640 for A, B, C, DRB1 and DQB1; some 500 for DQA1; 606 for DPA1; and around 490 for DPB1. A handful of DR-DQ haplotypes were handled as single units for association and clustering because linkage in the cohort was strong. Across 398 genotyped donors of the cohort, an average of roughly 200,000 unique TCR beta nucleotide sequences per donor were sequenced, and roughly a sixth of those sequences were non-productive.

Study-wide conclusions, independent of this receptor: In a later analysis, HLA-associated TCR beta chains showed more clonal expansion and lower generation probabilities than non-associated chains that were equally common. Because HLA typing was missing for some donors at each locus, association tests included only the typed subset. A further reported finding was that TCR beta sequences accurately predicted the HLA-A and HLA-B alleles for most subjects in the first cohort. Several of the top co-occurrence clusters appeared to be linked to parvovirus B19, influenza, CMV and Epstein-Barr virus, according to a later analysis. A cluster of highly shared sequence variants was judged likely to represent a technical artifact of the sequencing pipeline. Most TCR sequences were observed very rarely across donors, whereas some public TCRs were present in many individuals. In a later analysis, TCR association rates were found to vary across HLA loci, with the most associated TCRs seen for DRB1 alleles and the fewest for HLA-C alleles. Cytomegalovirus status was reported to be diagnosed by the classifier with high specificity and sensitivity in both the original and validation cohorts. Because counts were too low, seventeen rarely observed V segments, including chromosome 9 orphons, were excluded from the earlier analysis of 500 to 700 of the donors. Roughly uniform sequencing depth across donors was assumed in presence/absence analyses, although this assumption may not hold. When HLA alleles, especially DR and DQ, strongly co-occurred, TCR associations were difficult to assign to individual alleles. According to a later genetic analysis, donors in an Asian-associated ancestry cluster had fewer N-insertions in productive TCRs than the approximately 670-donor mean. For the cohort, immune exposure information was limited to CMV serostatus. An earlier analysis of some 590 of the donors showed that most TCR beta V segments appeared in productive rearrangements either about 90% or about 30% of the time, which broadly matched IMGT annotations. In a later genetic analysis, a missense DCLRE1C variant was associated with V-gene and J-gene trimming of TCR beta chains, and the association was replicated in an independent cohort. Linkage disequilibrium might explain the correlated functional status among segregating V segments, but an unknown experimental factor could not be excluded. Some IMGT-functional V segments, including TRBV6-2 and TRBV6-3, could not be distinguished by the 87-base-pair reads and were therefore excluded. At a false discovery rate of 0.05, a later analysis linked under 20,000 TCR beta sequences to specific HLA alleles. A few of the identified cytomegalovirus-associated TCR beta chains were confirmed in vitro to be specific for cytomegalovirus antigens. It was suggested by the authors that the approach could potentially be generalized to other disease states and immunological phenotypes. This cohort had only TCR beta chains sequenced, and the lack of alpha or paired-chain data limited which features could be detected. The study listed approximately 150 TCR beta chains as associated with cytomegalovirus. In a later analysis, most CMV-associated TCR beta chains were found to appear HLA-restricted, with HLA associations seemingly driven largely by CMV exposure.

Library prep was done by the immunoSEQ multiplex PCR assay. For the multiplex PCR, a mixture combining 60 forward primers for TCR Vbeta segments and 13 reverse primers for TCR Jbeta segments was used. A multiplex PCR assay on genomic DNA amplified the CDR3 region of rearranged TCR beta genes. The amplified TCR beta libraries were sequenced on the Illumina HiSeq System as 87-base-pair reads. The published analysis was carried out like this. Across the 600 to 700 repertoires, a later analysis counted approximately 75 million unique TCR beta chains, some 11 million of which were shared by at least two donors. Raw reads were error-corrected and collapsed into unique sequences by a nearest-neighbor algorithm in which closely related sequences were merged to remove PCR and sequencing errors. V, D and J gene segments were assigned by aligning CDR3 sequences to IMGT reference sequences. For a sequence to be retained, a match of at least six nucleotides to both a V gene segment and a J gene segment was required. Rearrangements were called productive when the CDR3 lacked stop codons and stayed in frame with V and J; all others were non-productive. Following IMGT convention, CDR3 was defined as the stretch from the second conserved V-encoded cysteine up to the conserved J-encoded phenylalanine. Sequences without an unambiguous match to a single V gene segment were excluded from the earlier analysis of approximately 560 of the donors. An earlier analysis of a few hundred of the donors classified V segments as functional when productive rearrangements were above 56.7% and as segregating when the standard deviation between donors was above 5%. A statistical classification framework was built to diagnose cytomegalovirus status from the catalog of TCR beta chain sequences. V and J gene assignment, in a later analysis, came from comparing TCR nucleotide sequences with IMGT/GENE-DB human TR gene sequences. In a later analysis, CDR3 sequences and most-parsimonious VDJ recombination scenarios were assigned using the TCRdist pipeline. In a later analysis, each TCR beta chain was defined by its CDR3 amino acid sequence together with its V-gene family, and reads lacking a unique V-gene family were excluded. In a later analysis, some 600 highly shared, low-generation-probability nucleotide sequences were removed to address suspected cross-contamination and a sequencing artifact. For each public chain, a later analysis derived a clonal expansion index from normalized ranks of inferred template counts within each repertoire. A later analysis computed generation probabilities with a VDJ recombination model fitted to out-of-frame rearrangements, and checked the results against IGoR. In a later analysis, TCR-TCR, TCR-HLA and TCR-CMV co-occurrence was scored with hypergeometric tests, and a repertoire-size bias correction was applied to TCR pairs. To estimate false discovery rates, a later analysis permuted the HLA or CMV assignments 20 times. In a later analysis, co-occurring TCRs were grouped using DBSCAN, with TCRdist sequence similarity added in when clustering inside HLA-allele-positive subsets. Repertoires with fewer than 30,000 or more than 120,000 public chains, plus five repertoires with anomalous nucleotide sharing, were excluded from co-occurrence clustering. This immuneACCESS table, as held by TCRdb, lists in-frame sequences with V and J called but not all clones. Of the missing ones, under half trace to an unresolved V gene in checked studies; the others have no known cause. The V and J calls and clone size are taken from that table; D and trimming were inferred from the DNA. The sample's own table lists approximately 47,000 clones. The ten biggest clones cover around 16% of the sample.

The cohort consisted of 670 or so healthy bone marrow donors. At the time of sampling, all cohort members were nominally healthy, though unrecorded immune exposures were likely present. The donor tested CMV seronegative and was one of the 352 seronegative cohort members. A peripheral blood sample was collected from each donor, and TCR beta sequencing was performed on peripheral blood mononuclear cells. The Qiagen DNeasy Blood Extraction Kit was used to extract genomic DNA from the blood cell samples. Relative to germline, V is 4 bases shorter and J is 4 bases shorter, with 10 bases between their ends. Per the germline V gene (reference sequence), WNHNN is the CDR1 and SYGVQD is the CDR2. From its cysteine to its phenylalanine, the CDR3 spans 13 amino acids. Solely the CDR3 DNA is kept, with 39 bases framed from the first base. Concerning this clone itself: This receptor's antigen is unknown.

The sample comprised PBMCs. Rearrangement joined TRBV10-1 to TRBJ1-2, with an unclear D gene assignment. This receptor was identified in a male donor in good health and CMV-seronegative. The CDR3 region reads CASSAAGSYGYTF. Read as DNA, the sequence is TGCGCCAGCAGTGCGGCAGGAAGCTATGGCTACACCTTC.